A selection of T cell receptor beta chains follows, all from one sample in a study of T cell repertoires in cytomegalovirus infection. MiXCR, run by TCRdb on the reads, gives a single entry per CDR3 protein. This sample has hundreds of thousands of distinct CDR3 sequences, with roughly 31% found just once. Sequenced sample: PBMCs. The receptors stem from a human donor in good health (CMV status not recorded). Some clones in this sample may be carry-over from other donors' samples. Both conserved end residues are part of each CDR3. A D gene is named only where the DNA matches it firmly. Expanded clones are given a class, and other clones once, few, many or no size at all.

j_call,clone_size,v_call,d_call,cdr3_nt,cdr3_aa
TRBJ2-1,NA,TRBV27,NA,TGTGCCAGCAGGCGCGGGACAGCCTACAATGAGCAGTTCTTC,CASRRGTAYNEQFF
TRBJ1-2,NA,TRBV20-1,NA,TGCAGTGCTAGTTATCGTAGACAGTCCTATGGCTACACCTTC,CSASYRRQSYGYTF
TRBJ2-7,few,TRBV7-9,NA,TGTGCCAGCAGCCCGCTGAGGACAGCCAAACACGAGCAGTACTTC,CASSPLRTAKHEQYF
TRBJ1-1,few,TRBV18,NA,TGTGCCAGCTCACCACCGAAGGGTAACACTGAAGCTTTCTTT,CASSPPKGNTEAFF
TRBJ1-2,NA,TRBV7-2,NA,TGTGCCAGCAGTCTTCTGGGGGGCGACTATGGCTACACCTTC,CASSLLGGDYGYTF
TRBJ2-3,few,TRBV14,NA,TGTGCCAGCAGCCAAGTACACTTAACAGATACGCAGTATTTT,CASSQVHLTDTQYF
TRBJ1-6,NA,TRBV20-1,NA,TGCAGTGCTAGTCCCTCGACAGGAATGATTTCACCCCTCCACTTT,CSASPSTGMISPLHF
TRBJ2-7,few,TRBV20-1,NA,TGCAGTGCTAAGACAGGACCCTACGAGCAGTACTTC,CSAKTGPYEQYF
TRBJ2-7,NA,TRBV10-3,TRBD1,TGTGCCATCAGGGGGACAGCAGCCTACGAGCAGTACTTC,CAIRGTAAYEQYF
TRBJ2-5,few,TRBV28,TRBD1,TGTGCCAGCAGCTCCTGGGACAGTGGTTCGCAGGAGACCCAGTACTTC,CASSSWDSGSQETQYF
TRBJ2-5,many,TRBV7-2,NA,TGTGCCAGCAGCTTAGGAGGGGCTGGTCAGAAGACCCAGTACTTC,CASSLGGAGQKTQYF
TRBJ1-1,NA,TRBV11-1,NA,TGTGCCAGCAGCTTAAAAACAGCGGAAGCTTTCTTT,CASSLKTAEAFF
TRBJ2-7,many,TRBV28,NA,TGTGCCAGCAGCACGGGACGGAGGTACGAGCAGTACTTC,CASSTGRRYEQYF
TRBJ1-5,few,TRBV2,NA,TGTGCCAGCAGTGATGAGGGGACCCAAAATCAGCCCCAGCATTTT,CASSDEGTQNQPQHF
TRBJ2-7,NA,TRBV6-5,NA,TGTGCCAGCAGTTACTCGAGCCGGCGAGCCTACGAGCAGTACTTC,CASSYSSRRAYEQYF
TRBJ1-1,many,TRBV7-2,TRBD1,TGTGCCAGCAGCTTAGGACGGGACAGGGGGCGAGCTTTCTTT,CASSLGRDRGRAFF
TRBJ2-1,NA,TRBV7-9,NA,TGTGCCAGCAGCCCGGTCCTTATGGGAAATGAGCAGTTCTTC,CASSPVLMGNEQFF
TRBJ1-2,NA,TRBV5-4,NA,TGTGCCAGCAGCTTGGGCGCTTCCGGCTACACCTTC,CASSLGASGYTF
TRBJ1-5,NA,TRBV20-1,TRBD1,TGCAGTGCTACAGACAGGGCCGGCAATCAGCCCCAGCATTTT,CSATDRAGNQPQHF
TRBJ1-6,many,TRBV7-2,TRBD1,TGTGCCAGCAGCTCTGGACAGGGGGGAGCCCTCCACTTT,CASSSGQGGALHF
TRBJ2-1,NA,TRBV10-3,TRBD2,TGTGCCATCGGACTAGCGGGGGGGTTTAGCTCCTACAATGAGCAGTTCTTC,CAIGLAGGFSSYNEQFF
TRBJ2-2,few,TRBV7-8,NA,TGTGCCAGCAGCTTAGCAGACTGGGGGACCGGGGAGCTGTTTTTT,CASSLADWGTGELFF
TRBJ2-2,few,TRBV4-1,TRBD1,TGCGCCAGCAGCCCCACAGGGGGCACGAACACCGGGGAGCTGTTTTTT,CASSPTGGTNTGELFF
TRBJ1-1,many,TRBV12-3/TRBV12-4,NA,TGTGCCAGCAGTCCTAGACAGGCAAAAGCTTTCTTT,CASSPRQAKAFF
TRBJ1-2,NA,TRBV14,NA,TGTGCCAGCAGCCGCATCAGCTTAGATTCTAACTATGGCTACACCTTC,CASSRISLDSNYGYTF
TRBJ1-1,NA,TRBV19,TRBD1,TGTGCCAGTAGTACCTGGACAGGGGGGTCACCTGAAGCTTTCTTT,CASSTWTGGSPEAFF
TRBJ1-2,NA,TRBV7-3,NA,TGTTCAAGCAGCCAAGATCACTATGGCTACACCTTC,CSSSQDHYGYTF
TRBJ2-3,NA,TRBV6-2/TRBV6-3,NA,TGTGCCAGCAGTTCCTCGGCTCCTTCAAAAAGAACAGATACGCAGTATTTT,CASSSSAPSKRTDTQYF
TRBJ2-7,NA,TRBV4-1,TRBD1,TGCGCCAGCAGCCAAGACGAACAGGGGGCGGACGAGCAGTACTTC,CASSQDEQGADEQYF
TRBJ1-1,NA,TRBV6-5,NA,TGTGCCAGCAGTTACTCGTACGGGGGGGGGAACACTGAAGCTTTCTTT,CASSYSYGGGNTEAFF
TRBJ2-3,NA,TRBV24-1,NA,TGTGCCACCAGTGATTCTCGGGACACAGATACGCAGTATTTT,CATSDSRDTDTQYF
TRBJ1-5,NA,TRBV25-1,NA,TGTGCCAGCGGAGACGACTACAGTAGCAATCAGCCCCAGCATTTT,CASGDDYSSNQPQHF
TRBJ2-1,NA,TRBV11-2,TRBD2,TGTGCCAGCAGCCCTAGGGGGACTAGCGGGGTGCACAATGAGCAGTTCTTC,CASSPRGTSGVHNEQFF